This entry features one T cell receptor (beta chain) sequence. Its matching antigen is unknown. The ends were cut back, 4 bases at V and 14 bases at J, with 21 bases in the middle. Germline CDR1 is LNHDA and CDR2 is SQIVND (reference sequence). The CDR3 contains 14 residues. The data are from a study of cytomegalovirus exposure and HLA in healthy donors. Healthy donors of bone marrow made up the group. The PCR ran on 60 Vbeta and 13 Jbeta primers. TCRdb's table, derived via immunoSEQ multiplex PCR, lists solely in-frame clones and lacks some. Here the sample spans 120,000 to 150,000 clones, 65% to 80% being singletons. The study's findings and limits: TCR beta sequences reportedly predicted the HLA-A and HLA-B alleles of most subjects accurately.

The sequence was collected from a woman aged 25-40 years in good health and CMV-seronegative. Material for sequencing was PBMCs. The chain has TRBV19 and TRBJ2-1; a possible D gene is TRBD1 (6 bases). DNA of the CDR3: TGTGCCAGTAGTACCTCTTCGGACAGAAATTTCAAGTTCTTC. It is translated as CASSTSSDRNFKFF.